This entry is about one TCR beta chain. The CDR3 has 14 amino acids. CDR1 and CDR2 (germline): SGHDT, YYEEEE. The germline V and J ends were trimmed by 0 bases and 5 bases, with 11 bases remaining between them. Authors' data handling: By means of reference gene primer amplification, nucleated cell counts were estimated. Generated by immunoSEQ multiplex PCR, the TCRdb table keeps only in-frame clones and is missing some. From that table come the V and J calls and clone size; the DNA was used to work out D and trimming. The table lists fewer than 65,000 clones, 80% to 90% of them singletons. This sample was included in a study of blood T cell repertoires in COVID-19. Study background: Samples of COVID-19 (acute and convalescent) were obtained from the United States, Italy and Spain. From T cells, B-cell-depleted T cells, or PBMCs came the material, which was cDNA or gDNA.

This TCR was recovered from a human donor in a cohort sampled during active COVID-19. The sequencing input was peripheral blood. The V and J genes are TRBV5-6 and TRBJ2-5, with D unresolved. The CDR3 here is CASSLEKLDETQYF. Here the CDR3 DNA reads TGTGCCAGCAGCTTGGAGAAGCTAGATGAGACCCAGTACTTC.